This T cell receptor beta chain stems from a study of T-cell reconstitution after alpha-beta-depleted transplantation in children. Regarding the study as a whole: After transplant, at about two months, alpha-beta T cells were reportedly derived from several hundred expanded graft clones. After one year, T-cell counts and TCRbeta diversity mostly came from new T cells. After transplant, high TCRbeta diversity at day 60 in some patients arose from surviving recipient T cells and thymic progenitors.

Germline CDR1 and CDR2: SGHVS and FQNEAQ. This CDR3 spans 21 amino acids. The trim removed 5 bases at V and 1 base at J, leaving 18 bases unmatched. This clonotype came up many times. The target antigen is unknown. Preparation of the TCRbeta library was carried out with unique molecular identifiers. Using its own MiXCR run on the PCR reads, TCRdb lists one record per CDR3 protein. The table shows roughly 200,000 distinct CDR3 sequences, with approximately 8.4% occurring only once. The sequencing used PBMCs, mostly from graft donor cells, collected 360 days after TCRalphabeta/CD19-depleted stem cell transplant. The source of this sequence is a male patient aged 2-15 years who had a stem cell transplant for acute myeloid leukemia, so the T cells may come from the graft donor. V usage is TRBV7-8 and J usage is TRBJ2-5; the match to TRBD2 covers 14 bases. As DNA, the CDR3 is TGTGCCAGCAGCAAACCCTCAACCGGGACTAGCGGGAGAAGGTCCCAAGAGACCCAGTACTTC. It codes for CASSKPSTGTSGRRSQETQYF.